The rows below give T cell receptor beta chains drawn from one sample of a study of CD8 T cells in Susac syndrome. TCRdb independently ran MiXCR on the immunoSEQ multiplex PCR reads; one entry per CDR3 protein. This sample has 150,000 or so distinct CDR3 sequences, with 95% to 96% found just once. Sequencing was done on a sample of CD4+ T cells from PBMCs. These receptors came from a human donor with Susac syndrome. Both conserved end residues are part of each CDR3. The order of the fields is D gene, J gene, clone size, V gene, CDR3 DNA, CDR3 protein. A D gene is named only where the DNA matches it firmly. The size entry is marked missing in some rows and otherwise reads once, few, many or a size class.

d_call: NA; j_call: TRBJ1-5; clone_size: NA; v_call: TRBV19; cdr3_nt: TGTGCCAGTAACCTCCAGAGGGGAAACCAGCCCCAGCATTTT; cdr3_aa: CASNLQRGNQPQHF
d_call: NA; j_call: TRBJ2-6; clone_size: NA; v_call: TRBV9; cdr3_nt: TGTGCCAGCAGTCGAGGGGGTCCCTCTGGGGCCAACGTCCTGACTTTC; cdr3_aa: CASSRGGPSGANVLTF
d_call: NA; j_call: TRBJ2-6; clone_size: NA; v_call: TRBV3-1; cdr3_nt: TGTGCCAGCAGCCGGCCCGGGGCCAACGTCCTGACTTTC; cdr3_aa: CASSRPGANVLTF
d_call: NA; j_call: TRBJ2-7; clone_size: NA; v_call: TRBV2; cdr3_nt: TGTGCCAGCAATCGCGAGCAGTACTTC; cdr3_aa: CASNREQYF
d_call: NA; j_call: TRBJ2-3; clone_size: NA; v_call: TRBV24-1; cdr3_nt: TGTGCCACCAGTGGCCGAAAGACAGATACGCAGTATTTT; cdr3_aa: CATSGRKTDTQYF
d_call: NA; j_call: TRBJ2-5; clone_size: NA; v_call: TRBV7-2; cdr3_nt: TGTGCCAGCAGCTTTCTACAGCTAGGGGAGACCCAGTACTTC; cdr3_aa: CASSFLQLGETQYF
d_call: TRBD1; j_call: TRBJ1-1; clone_size: NA; v_call: TRBV5-1; cdr3_nt: TGCGCCAGCAGCCCCGGGACAGCCACATCAGGCACTGAAGCTTTCTTT; cdr3_aa: CASSPGTATSGTEAFF
d_call: TRBD2; j_call: TRBJ2-5; clone_size: NA; v_call: TRBV15; cdr3_nt: TGTGCCACCAGCAGTTTCCCGACTAGCGGTATCGAGACCCAGTACTTC; cdr3_aa: CATSSFPTSGIETQYF
d_call: TRBD1; j_call: TRBJ2-1; clone_size: NA; v_call: TRBV19; cdr3_nt: TGTGCCAGTACCCAACAGGGGAGCTCCTACAATGAGCAGTTCTTC; cdr3_aa: CASTQQGSSYNEQFF
d_call: NA; j_call: TRBJ2-1; clone_size: NA; v_call: TRBV20-1; cdr3_nt: TGCAGTGCACAAATCGGGGCGGGATCAATTAATGAGCAGTTCTTC; cdr3_aa: CSAQIGAGSINEQFF
d_call: NA; j_call: TRBJ2-3; clone_size: NA; v_call: TRBV9; cdr3_nt: TGTGCCAGCAGCCCCCGACAGTCTAACACAGATACGCAGTATTTT; cdr3_aa: CASSPRQSNTDTQYF
d_call: NA; j_call: TRBJ2-1; clone_size: NA; v_call: TRBV4-1; cdr3_nt: TGCGCCAGCAGCTTTGGGACACCGGATGAGCAGTTCTTC; cdr3_aa: CASSFGTPDEQFF
d_call: NA; j_call: TRBJ2-7; clone_size: NA; v_call: TRBV2; cdr3_nt: TGTGCCAGCAGTGCGGGAAGGTGGAGTTACGAGCAGTACTTC; cdr3_aa: CASSAGRWSYEQYF
d_call: NA; j_call: TRBJ2-1; clone_size: NA; v_call: TRBV6-2/TRBV6-3; cdr3_nt: TGTGCCAGCAGTTACCCCGTCCAAAAGACTAGGTCCTACAATGAGCAGTTCTTC; cdr3_aa: CASSYPVQKTRSYNEQFF
d_call: TRBD2; j_call: TRBJ2-3; clone_size: NA; v_call: TRBV7-2; cdr3_nt: TGTGCCAGCAGCGGACGGACTAGCGGGACAAGCACAGATACGCAGTATTTT; cdr3_aa: CASSGRTSGTSTDTQYF
d_call: NA; j_call: TRBJ2-2; clone_size: NA; v_call: TRBV2; cdr3_nt: TGTGCCAGCCTAGAAGACAGAGCCGGGGAGCTGTTTTTT; cdr3_aa: CASLEDRAGELFF
d_call: TRBD2; j_call: TRBJ2-3; clone_size: NA; v_call: TRBV2; cdr3_nt: TGTGCCAGCGGGGGGGTGCAGTATTTT; cdr3_aa: CASGGVQYF
d_call: NA; j_call: TRBJ2-3; clone_size: NA; v_call: TRBV2; cdr3_nt: TGTGCCAGCAGTGGGGAAGGGGGGAGCACAGATACGCAGTATTTT; cdr3_aa: CASSGEGGSTDTQYF
d_call: NA; j_call: TRBJ1-2; clone_size: NA; v_call: TRBV9; cdr3_nt: TGTGCCAGATTCGGCTACACCTTC; cdr3_aa: CARFGYTF
d_call: TRBD2; j_call: TRBJ2-1; clone_size: NA; v_call: TRBV20-1; cdr3_nt: TGCAGTGCTCGGCCCCCAACTAGCGCGAGCACTGAGCAGTTCTTC; cdr3_aa: CSARPPTSASTEQFF
d_call: TRBD2; j_call: TRBJ2-1; clone_size: NA; v_call: TRBV7-8; cdr3_nt: TGTGCCAGCAGCCGATTAGCGGGTGTTAGAAATGAGCAGTTCTTC; cdr3_aa: CASSRLAGVRNEQFF
d_call: NA; j_call: TRBJ2-5; clone_size: NA; v_call: TRBV7-9; cdr3_nt: TGTGCCAGCAGCTTACAGGGCCTCCGGTACCAAGAGACCCAGTACTTC; cdr3_aa: CASSLQGLRYQETQYF
d_call: NA; j_call: TRBJ2-7; clone_size: NA; v_call: TRBV4-2; cdr3_nt: TGTGCCAGCAGCCAAGAGGCGACAGCCTACGAGCAGTACTTC; cdr3_aa: CASSQEATAYEQYF
d_call: NA; j_call: TRBJ2-5; clone_size: NA; v_call: TRBV9; cdr3_nt: TGTGCCAGCAGTTCTCGCGGCTATGTCCAAGAGACCCAGTACTTC; cdr3_aa: CASSSRGYVQETQYF
d_call: NA; j_call: TRBJ2-5; clone_size: NA; v_call: TRBV9; cdr3_nt: TGTGCCAGCAGCGCCGAGCCTAGGGTAGAAGAGACCCAGTACTTC; cdr3_aa: CASSAEPRVEETQYF
d_call: NA; j_call: TRBJ2-2; clone_size: NA; v_call: TRBV3-1; cdr3_nt: TGTGCCAGCAGCCAGGGTATGGGCACCGGGGAGCTGTTTTTT; cdr3_aa: CASSQGMGTGELFF
d_call: TRBD1; j_call: TRBJ2-2; clone_size: NA; v_call: TRBV29-1; cdr3_nt: TGCAGCGTTGGTGGGACAGTGGACACCGGGGAGCTGTTTTTT; cdr3_aa: CSVGGTVDTGELFF
d_call: TRBD1; j_call: TRBJ1-2; clone_size: NA; v_call: TRBV27; cdr3_nt: TGTGCCAGCCACCCTCGACAGGGAGGTGGTGGCTACACCTTC; cdr3_aa: CASHPRQGGGGYTF
d_call: NA; j_call: TRBJ1-2; clone_size: NA; v_call: TRBV29-1; cdr3_nt: TGCAGCGTACAGGGAGGGCTAAAGAACTATGGCTACACCTTC; cdr3_aa: CSVQGGLKNYGYTF
d_call: NA; j_call: TRBJ1-2; clone_size: NA; v_call: TRBV18; cdr3_nt: TGTGCCAGCTCACCACCGAGTGCGGTAGCAGATGGCTACACCTTC; cdr3_aa: CASSPPSAVADGYTF
d_call: NA; j_call: TRBJ2-5; clone_size: NA; v_call: TRBV6-5; cdr3_nt: TGTGCCAGCAGTTACGGTGGACAGCCCGAAGAGACCCAGTACTTC; cdr3_aa: CASSYGGQPEETQYF
d_call: TRBD1; j_call: TRBJ2-3; clone_size: once; v_call: TRBV5-1; cdr3_nt: TGCGCCAGCAGCTATCGACAGGGCCCTACAGATACGCAGTATTTT; cdr3_aa: CASSYRQGPTDTQYF